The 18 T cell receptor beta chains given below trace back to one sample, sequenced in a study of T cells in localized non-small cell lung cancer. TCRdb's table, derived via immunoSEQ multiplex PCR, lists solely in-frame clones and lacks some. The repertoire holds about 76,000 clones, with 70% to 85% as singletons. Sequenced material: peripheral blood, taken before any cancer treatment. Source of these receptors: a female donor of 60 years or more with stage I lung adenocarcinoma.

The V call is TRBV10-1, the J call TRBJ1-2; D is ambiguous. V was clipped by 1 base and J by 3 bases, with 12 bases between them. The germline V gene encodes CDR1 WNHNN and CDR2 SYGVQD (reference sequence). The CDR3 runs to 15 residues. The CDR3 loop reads CASSEYGSPYYGYTF. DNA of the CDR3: TGCGCCAGCAGTGAGTATGGCAGTCCCTACTATGGCTACACCTTC.

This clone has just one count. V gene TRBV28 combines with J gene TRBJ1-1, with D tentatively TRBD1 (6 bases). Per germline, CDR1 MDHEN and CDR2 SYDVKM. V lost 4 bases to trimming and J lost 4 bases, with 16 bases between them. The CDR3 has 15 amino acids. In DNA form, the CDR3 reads TGTGCCAGCAGTTCGGAGGGGGGCGAGGGCACTGAAGCTTTCTTT. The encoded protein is CASSSEGGEGTEAFF.

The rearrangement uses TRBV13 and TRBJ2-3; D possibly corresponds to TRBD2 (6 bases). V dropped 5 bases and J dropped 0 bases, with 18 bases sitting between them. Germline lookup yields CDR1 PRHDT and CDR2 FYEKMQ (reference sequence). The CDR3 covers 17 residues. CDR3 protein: CASSPHWGDPSTDTQYF. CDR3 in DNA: TGTGCCAGCAGCCCCCATTGGGGGGACCCTAGCACAGATACGCAGTATTTT.

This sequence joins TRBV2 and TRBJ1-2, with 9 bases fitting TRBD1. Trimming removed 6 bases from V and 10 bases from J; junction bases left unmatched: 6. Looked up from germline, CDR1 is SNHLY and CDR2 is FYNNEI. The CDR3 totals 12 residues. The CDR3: CASRGDREDYTF. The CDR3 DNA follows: TGTGCCAGCAGAGGGGACAGGGAAGACTACACCTTC.

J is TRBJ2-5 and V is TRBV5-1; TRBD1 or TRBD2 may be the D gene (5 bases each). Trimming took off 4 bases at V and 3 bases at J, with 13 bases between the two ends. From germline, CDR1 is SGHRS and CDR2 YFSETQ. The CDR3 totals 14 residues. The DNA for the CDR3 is TGCGCCAGCAGCCCAGGGAGCGCCGAAGAGACCCAGTACTTC. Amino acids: CASSPGSAEETQYF.

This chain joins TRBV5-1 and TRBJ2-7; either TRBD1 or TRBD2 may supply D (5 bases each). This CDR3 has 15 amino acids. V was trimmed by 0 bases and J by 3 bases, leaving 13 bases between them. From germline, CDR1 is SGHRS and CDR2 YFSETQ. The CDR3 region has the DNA TGCGCCAGCAGCTTGGGGCAGGGACGGTACTACGAGCAGTACTTC. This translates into CASSLGQGRYYEQYF.

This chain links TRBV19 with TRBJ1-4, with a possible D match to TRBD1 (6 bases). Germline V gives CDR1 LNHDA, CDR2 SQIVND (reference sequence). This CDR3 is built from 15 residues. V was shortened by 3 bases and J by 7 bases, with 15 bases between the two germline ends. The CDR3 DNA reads TGTGCCAGTAGTATCCCGAGGGGGGGAGGTGAAAAACTGTTTTTT. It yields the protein CASSIPRGGGEKLFF.

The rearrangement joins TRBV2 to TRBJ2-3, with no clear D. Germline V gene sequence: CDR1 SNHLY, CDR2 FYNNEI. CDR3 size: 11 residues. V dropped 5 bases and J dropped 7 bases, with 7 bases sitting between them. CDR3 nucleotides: TGTGCCAGCAGTTCGAGGAATACGCAGTATTTT. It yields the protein CASSSRNTQYF. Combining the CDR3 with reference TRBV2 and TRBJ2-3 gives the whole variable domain EPEVTQTPSHQVTQMGQEVILRCVPISNHLYFYWYRQILGQKVEFLVSFYNNEISEKSEIFDDQFSVERPDGSNFTLKIRSTKLEDSAMYFCASSSRNTQYFGPGTRLTVL.

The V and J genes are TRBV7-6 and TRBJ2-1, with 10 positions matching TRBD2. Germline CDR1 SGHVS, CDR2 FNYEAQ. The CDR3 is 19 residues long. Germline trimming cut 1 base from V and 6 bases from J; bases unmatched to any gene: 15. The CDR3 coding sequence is TGTGCCAGCAGCTTAGGATTTCGGACTAGCGGCACAACTACCAATGAGCAGTTCTTC. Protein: CASSLGFRTSGTTTNEQFF.

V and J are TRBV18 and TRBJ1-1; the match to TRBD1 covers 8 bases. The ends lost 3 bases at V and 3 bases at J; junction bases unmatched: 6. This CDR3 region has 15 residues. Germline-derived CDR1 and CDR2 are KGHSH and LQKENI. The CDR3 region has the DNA TGTGCCAGCTCACCCCTGGACAGGGCGGACACTGAAGCTTTCTTT. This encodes CASSPLDRADTEAFF.

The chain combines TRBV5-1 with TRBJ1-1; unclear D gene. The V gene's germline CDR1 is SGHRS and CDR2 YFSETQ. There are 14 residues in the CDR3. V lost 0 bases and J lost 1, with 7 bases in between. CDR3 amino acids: CASSLEIGNTEAFF. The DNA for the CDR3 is TGCGCCAGCAGCTTGGAGATAGGGAACACTGAAGCTTTCTTT.

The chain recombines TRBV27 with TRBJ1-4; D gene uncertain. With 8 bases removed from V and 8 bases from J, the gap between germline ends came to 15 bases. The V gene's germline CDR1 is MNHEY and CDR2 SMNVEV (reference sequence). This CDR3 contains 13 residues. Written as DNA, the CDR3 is TGTGCCAGCGGTTATCGGGGAGGGGAAAAACTGTTTTTT. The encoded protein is CASGYRGGEKLFF. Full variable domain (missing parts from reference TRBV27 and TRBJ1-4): EAQVTQNPRYLITVTGKKLTVTCSQNMNHEYMSWYRQDPGLGLRQIYYSMNVEVTDKGDVPEGYKVSRKEKRNFPLILESPSPNQTSLYFCASGYRGGEKLFFGSGTQLSVL.

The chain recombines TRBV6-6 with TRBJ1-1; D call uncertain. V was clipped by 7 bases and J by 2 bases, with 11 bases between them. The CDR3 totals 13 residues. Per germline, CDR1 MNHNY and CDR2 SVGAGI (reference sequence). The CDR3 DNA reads TGTGCCAGCATGAATCCGGGAAACACTGAAGCTTTCTTT. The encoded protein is CASMNPGNTEAFF.

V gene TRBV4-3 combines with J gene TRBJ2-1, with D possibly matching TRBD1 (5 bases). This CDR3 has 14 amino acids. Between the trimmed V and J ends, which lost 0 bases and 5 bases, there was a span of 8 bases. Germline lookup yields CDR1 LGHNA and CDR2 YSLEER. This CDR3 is CASSQEQGNNEQFF. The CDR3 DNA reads TGCGCCAGCAGCCAAGAGCAGGGAAACAATGAGCAGTTCTTC.

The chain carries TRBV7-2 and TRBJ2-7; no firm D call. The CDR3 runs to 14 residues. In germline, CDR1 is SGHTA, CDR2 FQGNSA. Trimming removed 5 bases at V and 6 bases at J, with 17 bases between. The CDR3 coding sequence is TGTGCCAGCAGCCGCAGTAGTGAGCCTCTCGAGCAGTACTTC. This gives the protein CASSRSSEPLEQYF.

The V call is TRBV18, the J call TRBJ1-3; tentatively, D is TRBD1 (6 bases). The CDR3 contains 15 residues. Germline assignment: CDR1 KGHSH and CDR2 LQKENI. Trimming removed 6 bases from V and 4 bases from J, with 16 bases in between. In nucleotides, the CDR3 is TGTGCCAGCTCCCCCAGACAGGAGATGGGAAACACCATATATTTT. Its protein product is CASSPRQEMGNTIYF.

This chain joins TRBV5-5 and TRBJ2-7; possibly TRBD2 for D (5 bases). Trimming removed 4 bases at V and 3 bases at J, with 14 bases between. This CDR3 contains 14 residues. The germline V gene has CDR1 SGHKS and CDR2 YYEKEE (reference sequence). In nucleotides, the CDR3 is TGTGCCAGCAGCCCATCCGGGAACTTCTACGAGCAGTACTTC. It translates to CASSPSGNFYEQYF.

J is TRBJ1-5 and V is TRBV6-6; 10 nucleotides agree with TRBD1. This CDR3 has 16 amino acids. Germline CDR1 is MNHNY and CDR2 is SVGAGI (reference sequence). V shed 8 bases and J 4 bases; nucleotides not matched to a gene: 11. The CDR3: CASSSHGQGVNQPQHF. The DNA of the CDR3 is TGTGCCAGCTCCAGTCACGGACAGGGGGTGAATCAGCCCCAGCATTTT.